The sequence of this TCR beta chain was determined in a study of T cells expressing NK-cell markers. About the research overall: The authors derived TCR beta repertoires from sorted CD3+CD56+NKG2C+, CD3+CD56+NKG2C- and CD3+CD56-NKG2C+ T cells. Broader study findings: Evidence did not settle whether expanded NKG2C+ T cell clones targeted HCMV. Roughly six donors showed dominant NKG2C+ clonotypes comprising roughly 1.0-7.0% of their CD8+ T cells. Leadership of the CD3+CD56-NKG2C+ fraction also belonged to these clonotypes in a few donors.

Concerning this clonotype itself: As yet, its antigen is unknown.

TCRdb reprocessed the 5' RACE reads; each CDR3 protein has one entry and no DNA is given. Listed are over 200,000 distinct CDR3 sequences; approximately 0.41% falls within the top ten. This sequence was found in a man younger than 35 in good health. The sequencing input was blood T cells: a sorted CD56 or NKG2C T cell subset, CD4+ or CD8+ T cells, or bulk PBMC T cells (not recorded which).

The CDR3 sequence is CASSPTGWADTQYF. The chain couples TRBV19 to TRBJ2-3; as DNA is missing, the TRBD1 call by TCRdb cannot be tested. CDR1 LNHDA and CDR2 SQIVND come from the germline V gene (reference sequence). CDR3 length: 14 residues. Using reference TRBV19 and TRBJ2-3 for the parts outside the CDR3, the full variable domain is DGGITQSPKYLFRKEGQNVTLSCEQNLNHDAMYWYRQDPGQGLRLIYYSQIVNDFQKGDIAEGYSVSREKKESFPLTVTSAQKNPTAFYLCASSPTGWADTQYFGPGTRLTVL.